This T cell receptor (beta chain) was identified during a study of cytomegalovirus exposure and HLA in healthy donors. Findings and caveats of the study: Another analysis was done later, and it associated roughly 15,000 TCR beta sequences with HLA alleles at 0.05 false discovery rate. V- and J-gene trimming of TCR beta was linked (in a later analysis) to a missense DCLRE1C variant. In vitro confirmation showed a few CMV-associated chains to be CMV antigen specific.

Notes on this clone: Antigen specificity is unknown.

60 Vbeta and 13 Jbeta primers were used in PCR. Method: immunoSEQ multiplex PCR; TCRdb's copy keeps in-frame clones and lacks some. The profile covers approximately 70,000 clones, with 70% to 75% appearing a single time and 20% to 25% taken by the ten largest. The CDR3 is made up of 14 amino acids. Germline V gives CDR1 GTSNPN, CDR2 SVGIG (reference sequence). V was clipped by 2 bases and J by 5 bases; unmatched bases: 6. The sample was PBMCs. This sequence originates from a woman aged 30 to 39 in good health and CMV-seropositive. The gene calls are TRBV30 and TRBJ2-5; TRBD1 matches at 9 bases. CDR3 in DNA: TGTGCCTGGAGTCCCCTGACAGGGGGGGAGACCCAGTACTTC. This translates into CAWSPLTGGETQYF.